Shown below are 5 T cell receptor beta chains from a single sample sequenced in a study of blood T cell repertoires in COVID-19. Produced via immunoSEQ multiplex PCR; TCRdb's table is partial and in-frame only. The sample yields some 280,000 clones, around four fifths seen once. The sample comprised peripheral blood. The receptors here all came from a woman aged 45-59 years with active or convalescent COVID-19.

This clone was seen just once. The rearrangement uses TRBV3-1 (or the pseudogene TRBV3-2) and TRBJ1-2, with D possibly being TRBD1 (6 bases). The CDR3 has 15 amino acids. Trimming took 1 base from V and 8 from J, leaving 17 bases between them. The V gene's germline CDR1 is LGHDT and CDR2 YNNKEL (reference sequence). The CDR3 spells CASSQAWNRAEGYTF. The CDR3 nucleotides read TGTGCCAGCAGCCAAGCTTGGAACAGGGCGGAAGGCTACACCTTC.

The chain carries TRBV2 and TRBJ2-3, with unresolved D. Germline CDR1 and CDR2: SNHLY and FYNNEI. Deletions cut 10 bases from V and 1 base from J, with 6 bases between. The CDR3 extends over 11 amino acids. The CDR3 spells CATPGTDTQYF. CDR3 coding DNA: TGTGCCACCCCCGGCACAGATACGCAGTATTTT.

The V and J genes are TRBV19 and TRBJ2-3; 9 bases agree with TRBD2. CDR1 is LNHDA and CDR2 is SQIVND in the germline V gene (reference sequence). After removal of 4 bases from V and 4 bases from J, the junction contained 3 bases not matched to a gene. This CDR3 is built from 14 residues. The CDR3 coding sequence is TGTGCCAGTAGTAGCGGGAGGGTTTCAGATACGCAGTATTTT. Its protein is CASSSGRVSDTQYF.

On this clone itself: The sample holds other DNA sequences that translate to the same CDR3. This chain joins TRBV19 and TRBJ2-3, with TRBD1 matching over 9 bases. This CDR3 is 14 amino acids long. V trimming: 6 bases; J trimming: 3 bases; junction bases outside the gene matches: 4. CDR1 is LNHDA and CDR2 is SQIVND in the germline V gene (reference sequence). CDR3 DNA: TGTGCCAGTAGCGGGACAGGGTCTACAGATACGCAGTATTTT. It specifies CASSGTGSTDTQYF.

On this clone: One end of the junction varies from germline; a read error may be responsible. The chain carries TRBV7-3 and TRBJ2-1; maybe TRBD1 (6 bases). This CDR3 contains 17 residues. Germline CDR1 reads SGHTA; CDR2 reads FQGTGA. In DNA, the CDR3 is TGTGCCAGCAGTTTAATCCCCCGGGACAACATGGACAATGAGCAGTTCTTC. Its translation is CASSLIPRDNMDNEQFF.